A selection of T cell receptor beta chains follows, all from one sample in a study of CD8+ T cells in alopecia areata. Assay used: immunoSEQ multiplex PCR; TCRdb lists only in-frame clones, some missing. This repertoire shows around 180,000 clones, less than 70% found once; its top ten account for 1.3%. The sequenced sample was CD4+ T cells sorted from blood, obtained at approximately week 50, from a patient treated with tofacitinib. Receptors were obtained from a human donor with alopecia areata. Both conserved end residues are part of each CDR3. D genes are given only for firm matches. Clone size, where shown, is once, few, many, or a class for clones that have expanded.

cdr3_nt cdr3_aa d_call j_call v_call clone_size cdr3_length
TGTGCCTGGAGTGTAGGGGGCCCGGGGGCCTACGAGCAGTACTTC CAWSVGGPGAYEQYF NA TRBJ2-7 TRBV30 NA 15
TGCAGCGTTTACCGCAATAACTATGGCTACACCTTC CSVYRNNYGYTF NA TRBJ1-2 TRBV29-1 few 12
TGCGCCAGCAGCCAAACGCGCGACTACGGGACCCAGTACTTC CASSQTRDYGTQYF NA TRBJ2-5 TRBV4-3 NA 14
TGTGCCTGGACTGGGACTAGCGGGGGGGCAGGGTTCAGTGAGCAGTTCTTC CAWTGTSGGAGFSEQFF TRBD2 TRBJ2-1 TRBV30 NA 17
TGCAGCGTTAAGCAGGTCTTAACAGATACGCAGTATTTT CSVKQVLTDTQYF NA TRBJ2-3 TRBV29-1 few 13
TGTGCCACCAGCAGAGAGCTTCCCGGGACCCTGCCCGACGGGTTCTACGAGCAGTACTTC CATSRELPGTLPDGFYEQYF NA TRBJ2-7 TRBV15 NA 20
TGCAGCGTTCTGGACGGGGAAAAACTGTTTTTT CSVLDGEKLFF NA TRBJ1-4 TRBV29-1 once 11
TGCGCCAGCAGTAAAACGGACAGGGGCACAGATACGCAGTATTTT CASSKTDRGTDTQYF TRBD1 TRBJ2-3 TRBV5-1 NA 15
TGTGCCAGCAGCTTCCTAGCGGGGGGAGGGAGCACAGATACGCAGTATTTT CASSFLAGGGSTDTQYF TRBD2 TRBJ2-3 TRBV4-2 NA 17
TGTGCCATCAGTGAAAAGGGACAGGGGATTTATGGCTACACCTTC CAISEKGQGIYGYTF TRBD1 TRBJ1-2 TRBV10-3 many 15
TGTGCCAGCAGTCTATCGAACACTGAAGCTTTCTTT CASSLSNTEAFF NA TRBJ1-1 TRBV25-1 NA 12
TGTGCCAGCAGCTTCGACAGATTGGCGGTCGGGGAGCTGTTTTTT CASSFDRLAVGELFF NA TRBJ2-2 TRBV7-2 NA 15
TGTGCCAGCAGCAAACAGGGTACAGTCCGTGGGTATGGCTACACCTTC CASSKQGTVRGYGYTF NA TRBJ1-2 TRBV27 many 16
TGTGCCAGCAGGCGGCTAGCGGGGAATTACAATGAGCAGTTCTTC CASRRLAGNYNEQFF TRBD2 TRBJ2-1 TRBV5-8 NA 15
TGTGCCACCAGCAGAGTAAAGGGGGTGACTGGGCAGGAGTTCTTC CATSRVKGVTGQEFF NA TRBJ2-1 TRBV15 NA 15
TGTGCCACCAGCAGATCTTACAAGACTACGAGCGGGCAGTACTTC CATSRSYKTTSGQYF NA TRBJ2-7 TRBV15 NA 15
TGCAGCGTCTCCTCCCCGGGCGAGCAGTACTTC CSVSSPGEQYF NA TRBJ2-7 TRBV29-1 once 11
TGTGCCAGCAGCGTAACTCAGGGTTCTGGAAACACCATATATTTT CASSVTQGSGNTIYF NA TRBJ1-3 TRBV9 NA 15
TGTGCCAGCAGCGTTCGTCCCAGGACAGCTAACACCGGGGAGCTGTTTTTT CASSVRPRTANTGELFF NA TRBJ2-2 TRBV9 NA 17
TGTGCCACCAGCCTGAACCGGGGGACTATACAGTTCTTC CATSLNRGTIQFF TRBD2 TRBJ2-1 TRBV15 NA 13
TGTGCCTGGAGTCGTCAGTACAATGAGCAGTTCTTC CAWSRQYNEQFF NA TRBJ2-1 TRBV30 NA 12
TGTGCCAGCAGGAACCCCGGGACAGCTGATAAACTGTTTTTT CASRNPGTADKLFF TRBD1 TRBJ1-4 TRBV27 NA 14
TGTGCCAGCAGCTCCCCGAGCTCTGGGGCCAACGTCCTGACTTTC CASSSPSSGANVLTF NA TRBJ2-6 TRBV11-2 NA 15
TGCGCCAGCAGCTTGGGAACAGGGGCAGAAGAGACCCAGTACTTC CASSLGTGAEETQYF TRBD1 TRBJ2-5 TRBV5-1 NA 15
TGTGCCAGCAGCGCCCGGGACAGGGGCCTCCTCACCGGGGAGCTGTTTTTT CASSARDRGLLTGELFF TRBD1 TRBJ2-2 TRBV7-9 NA 17
TGCGCCAGCAGCAACTCACCTAATGAAAAACTGTTTTTT CASSNSPNEKLFF NA TRBJ1-4 TRBV5-1 few 13
TGTGCCTGGAGTGTACGCCCAACCTCCCGGGACATTCAGTACTTC CAWSVRPTSRDIQYF NA TRBJ2-4 TRBV30 NA 15
TGTGCCTGGAAAAGGGCCACGGTAGGAGAGACCCAGTACTTC CAWKRATVGETQYF NA TRBJ2-5 TRBV30 NA 14
TGTGCCAGCAGCGTAGATGGAGGGCGGGATCAGCCCCAGCATTTT CASSVDGGRDQPQHF NA TRBJ1-5 TRBV9 once 15
TGCGCCAGCAGCTTGGAGCCTACCTACGAGCAGTACTTC CASSLEPTYEQYF NA TRBJ2-7 TRBV5-1 NA 13
TGCAGCGTTGCGGTGGGAAACACCGGGGAGCTGTTTTTT CSVAVGNTGELFF NA TRBJ2-2 TRBV29-1 NA 13
TGTGCCAGCAGCCAAGATGGGACAGGGGGTGAAACTGAAGCTTTCTTT CASSQDGTGGETEAFF TRBD1 TRBJ1-1 TRBV4-2 NA 16
TGTGCCTGGGGGACATCCCCACCACCCCTCCACTTT CAWGTSPPPLHF NA TRBJ1-6 TRBV30 few 12
TGTGCCTGGAGTCGACAGGATCATCAGCCCCAGCATTTT CAWSRQDHQPQHF NA TRBJ1-5 TRBV30 NA 13
TGTGCCAGCTCACCAGGGCTTAACACTGAAGCTTTCTTT CASSPGLNTEAFF NA TRBJ1-1 TRBV18 few 13
TGTGCCAGCAGGCAGAGGGAGACCCAGTACTTC CASRQRETQYF NA TRBJ2-5 TRBV2 NA 11